This passage covers 24 T cell receptor beta chains from one sample sequenced in a study of PD-1 blockade in classical Hodgkin lymphoma. In every patient, relapse followed autologous stem cell transplantation, while exposure to brentuximab vedotin differed. The data were produced by immunoSEQ multiplex PCR, yet TCRdb's version contains in-frame clones alone and is incomplete. The repertoire includes tens of thousands of clones, approximately 73% of them detected once, and approximately 9.9% sits in the top ten. Sequencing was performed on peripheral blood mononuclear cells (PBMCs), taken at baseline. These receptor sequences come from a human donor with classical Hodgkin lymphoma.

The chain links TRBV6-5 to TRBJ2-1; TRBD2 matches 12 bases. There are 14 residues in the CDR3. Germline V gene sequence: CDR1 MNHEY, CDR2 SVGAGI. J was trimmed by 7 bases and V by 5 bases; bases with no gene match: 3. The CDR3, as DNA: TGTGCCAGCAGTGTCGGACTAGCGGGAAATGAGCAGTTCTTC. This codes for CASSVGLAGNEQFF.

The chain is built from TRBV2 and TRBJ1-2, with 7 bases that match TRBD1. Trimming at V came to 8 bases and at J to 7 bases, leaving 7 bases not matched to a gene. Looked up from germline, CDR1 is SNHLY and CDR2 is FYNNEI. CDR3 length: 12 amino acids. The CDR3 region is CASLTDRSGYTF. The CDR3 DNA sequence: TGTGCCAGCCTAACGGACAGGTCTGGCTACACCTTC.

Points on this clone: An end of the junction differs from the germline gene, which may be a read error. This chain joins TRBV30 and TRBJ1-1; D is unresolved. The CDR3 totals 14 residues. CDR1 GTSNPN and CDR2 SVGIG come from the germline V gene (reference sequence). The CDR3, as DNA: TGTGCCCGGAGTGTGGGCGCCCTGGGGACTGAAGCTTTCTTT. It translates to CARSVGALGTEAFF.

The genes are TRBV5-4 and TRBJ2-7; D possibly corresponds to TRBD2 (7 bases). The CDR3 is made up of 14 amino acids. Trimming shortened V by 4 bases and J by 2 bases, and 13 bases separated the two germline ends. Germline CDR1 SGHNT, CDR2 YYREEE (reference sequence). CDR3: CASSLGGETYEQYF. For the CDR3, the DNA is TGTGCCAGCAGCCTAGGGGGGGAAACCTACGAGCAGTACTTC.

This chain links TRBV5-4 with TRBJ2-7; D may be TRBD1 or TRBD2 (6 bases each). Looked up from germline, CDR1 is SGHNT and CDR2 is YYREEE (reference sequence). The germline V and J ends were trimmed by 7 bases and 5 bases, with 19 bases remaining between them. The CDR3 is 14 amino acids. The CDR3 DNA reads TGTGCCAGCCGGGGGCAGGGTATCATCGACGAGCAGTACTTC. It is translated as CASRGQGIIDEQYF. The full variable domain, in which reference TRBV5-4 and TRBJ2-7 provide the parts outside the CDR3, is ETGVTQSPTHLIKTRGQQVTLRCSSQSGHNTVSWYQQALGQGPQFIFQYYREEENGRGNFPPRFSGLQFPNYSSELNVNALELDDSALYLCASRGQGIIDEQYFGPGTRLTVT.

V and J are TRBV28 and TRBJ2-2; 7 nucleotides line up with TRBD2. J lost 3 bases, V lost 6 bases, and 7 bases had no gene match. CDR3 length: 15 amino acids. Per germline, CDR1 MDHEN and CDR2 SYDVKM. CDR3 coding DNA: TGTGCCAGCAGGGCCGGGGGGAAAGACACCGGGGAGCTGTTTTTT. Residues: CASRAGGKDTGELFF.

This rearrangement joins TRBV9 to TRBJ2-5; D possibly corresponds to TRBD2 (7 bases). The CDR3 totals 15 residues. V shed 0 bases and J shed 5 bases, with 14 bases lying between them. Germline CDR1 and CDR2: SGDLS and YYNGEE. The CDR3: CASSVVGGGTETQYF. Written as DNA, the CDR3 is TGTGCCAGCAGCGTAGTAGGCGGGGGCACGGAGACCCAGTACTTC.

This rearrangement joins TRBV7-9 to TRBJ2-1, with a tentative D call TRBD2 (6 bases). Germline V CDR1 and CDR2: SEHNR, FQNEAQ (reference sequence). The CDR3 contains 14 residues. The V end was cut by 0 bases, the J end by 3 bases, with 6 bases between. The CDR3 is CASSLAGGYNEQFF. DNA for the CDR3: TGTGCCAGCAGCTTAGCGGGGGGCTACAATGAGCAGTTCTTC.

The chain recombines TRBV6-5 with TRBJ2-7; TRBD1 matches 7 bases. J was trimmed by 5 bases and V by 2 bases; bases with no gene match: 6. The germline gives CDR1 MNHEY, CDR2 SVGAGI. The CDR3 spans 14 residues. CDR3 sequence (DNA): TGTGCCAGCAGTTACCGGGACAGTTTCAACGAGCAGTACTTC. It yields the protein CASSYRDSFNEQYF.

The chain couples TRBV11-2 to TRBJ2-1; 12 bases align to TRBD2. The CDR3 loop spans 15 amino acids. In germline, CDR1 is SGHAT, CDR2 FQNNGV. With 3 bases clipped from V and 5 bases from J, the junction kept 2 bases outside the gene matches. For the CDR3, the DNA is TGTGCCAGCAGCTTGGGACTAGCGGGTGACAATGAGCAGTTCTTC. It codes for CASSLGLAGDNEQFF.

The V and J genes are TRBV28 and TRBJ1-1; TRBD1 might be the D (5 bases). The CDR3 spans 13 residues. Trimming left V 6 bases short and J 1 base short, with 9 bases between. CDR1 is MDHEN and CDR2 is SYDVKM in the germline V gene. For the CDR3, the DNA is TGTGCCAGCAGCTTGACAGCGAACACTGAAGCTTTCTTT. Its protein product is CASSLTANTEAFF.

The rearrangement uses TRBV2 and TRBJ1-2; D is unclear. Trimming shortened V by 6 bases and J by 8 bases, and 16 bases separated the two germline ends. CDR1 and CDR2 from the germline V gene are SNHLY and FYNNEI. This CDR3 is 13 amino acids long. The CDR3 spells CASSLHSPRGYTF. CDR3 coding DNA: TGTGCCAGCAGCCTACACTCCCCGCGGGGCTACACCTTC.

This clone was detected once. This sequence may be a read error, since a much larger clone differs from it by one base. The genes are TRBV7-9 and TRBJ2-5; D may correspond to TRBD1 or TRBD2 (5 bases each). There are 14 residues in the CDR3. From germline, CDR1 is SEHNR and CDR2 FQNEAQ (reference sequence). The CDR3 is CANSLARGRETQYF. The CDR3 DNA reads TGTGCCAACAGCTTAGCTCGGGGCCGGGAGACCCAGTACTTC.

This chain links TRBV2 with TRBJ2-7; D uncertain. This CDR3 spans 14 amino acids. Germline CDR1 and CDR2: SNHLY and FYNNEI. V was trimmed by 6 bases and J by 6 bases, leaving 18 bases between them. In nucleotides, the CDR3 is TGTGCCAGCAGGATAAGGGTAAATCTCTCCGAGCAGTACTTC. This gives the protein CASRIRVNLSEQYF. Complete variable domain (other parts from reference TRBV2 and TRBJ2-7): EPEVTQTPSHQVTQMGQEVILRCVPISNHLYFYWYRQILGQKVEFLVSFYNNEISEKSEIFDDQFSVERPDGSNFTLKIRSTKLEDSAMYFCASRIRVNLSEQYFGPGTRLTVT.

The rearrangement joins TRBV5-1 to TRBJ1-2; 9 bases align to TRBD1. The trim removed 0 bases at V and 4 bases at J, leaving 7 bases unmatched. This CDR3 contains 16 residues. Germline values: CDR1 SGHRS, CDR2 YFSETQ. CDR3 sequence reads: CASSLGPTGGSYGYTF. CDR3 in DNA: TGCGCCAGCAGCTTGGGGCCCACAGGGGGCTCCTATGGCTACACCTTC.

This clone appeared many times. V is TRBV5-1 and J is TRBJ1-3; no clear D. The V end lost 4 bases, the J end lost 5 bases, and 13 bases lay between the germline ends. This CDR3 comprises 14 residues. Germline V gives CDR1 SGHRS, CDR2 YFSETQ. Here the CDR3 DNA reads TGCGCCAGCAGCCCCCTTGGATCGAGAAACACCATATATTTT. As protein: CASSPLGSRNTIYF.

There are a few counts of this clone. The CDR3 region is CASSRDSSYGYTF. CDR3 DNA: TGTGCCAGCAGTCGCGACAGCTCTTATGGCTACACCTTC. The chain uses TRBV6-1 and TRBJ1-2; TRBD1 might be the D (5 bases). CDR1 and CDR2 from the germline V gene are MNHNS and SASEGT. This CDR3 is 13 amino acids long. V lost 5 bases and J lost 5, with 12 bases in between.

The CDR3 is CASSIGEIDTQYF. The CDR3 nucleotides read TGTGCCAGTAGTATTGGGGAAATAGATACGCAGTATTTT. The rearrangement joins TRBV19 to TRBJ2-3; D unclear. Germline CDR1 reads LNHDA; CDR2 reads SQIVND (reference sequence). Trimming shortened V by 3 bases and J by 5 bases, and 9 bases separated the two germline ends. This CDR3 comprises 13 residues.

This clone was counted ten times or more. The chain couples TRBV6-1 to TRBJ1-1; 8 positions match TRBD1. J was trimmed by 6 bases and V by 3 bases; bases with no gene match: 3. The CDR3 length is 13 residues. Looked up from germline, CDR1 is MNHNS and CDR2 is SASEGT. The DNA for the CDR3 is TGTGCCAGCAGTGATCAGGGGGCGTCTGAAGCTTTCTTT. This sequence encodes CASSDQGASEAFF.

The rearrangement links TRBV15 to TRBJ2-1; TRBD1 matches 7 bases. The trim removed 1 base at V and 15 bases at J, leaving 6 bases unmatched. This CDR3 contains 12 residues. Germline assignment: CDR1 LNHNV and CDR2 YYDKDF (reference sequence). CDR3 residues: CATSRVGGFRFF. CDR3 nucleotide sequence: TGTGCCACCAGCAGAGTAGGGGGCTTTCGGTTCTTC.

The CDR3: CASSLVGDTNIQYF. CDR3 bases: TGCGCCAGCAGCTTGGTGGGGGACACAAACATTCAGTACTTC. J is TRBJ2-4 and V is TRBV5-1; D perhaps matches TRBD1 (6 bases). V was cut by 0 bases and J by 6 bases, with 10 bases left in between. Germline values: CDR1 SGHRS, CDR2 YFSETQ. This CDR3 is 14 amino acids long.

This clone has a handful of counts. This chain joins TRBV7-2 and TRBJ1-2; weak D call: TRBD1 (6 bases). The CDR3 covers 15 residues. Germline CDR1 is SGHTA and CDR2 is FQGNSA. Trimming removed 5 bases from V and 7 bases from J, with 20 bases in between. The CDR3 region has the DNA TGTGCCAGCAGCCCCCGGACAGAAGCTGACCCTGGCTACACCTTC. This codes for CASSPRTEADPGYTF.

The V and J genes are TRBV5-1 and TRBJ2-1; the D gene could be TRBD1 or TRBD2 (5 bases each). CDR3 length: 17 amino acids. The germline V gene has CDR1 SGHRS and CDR2 YFSETQ. With 4 bases removed from V and 5 bases from J, the gap between germline ends came to 22 bases. The CDR3, as DNA: TGCGCCAGCAGCGTCCTTGGGATGAGGGGCCTACACAATGAGCAGTTCTTC. Its protein is CASSVLGMRGLHNEQFF.

On this clone itself: The conserved phenylalanine or tryptophan normally closing the CDR3 is absent here, so this likely arose from a read error. V gene TRBV7-6 combines with J gene TRBJ2-3, with D perhaps matching TRBD2 (5 bases). This CDR3 is built from 14 residues. V was cut by 5 bases and J by 4 bases, with 13 bases left in between. Germline CDR1 reads SGHVS; CDR2 reads FNYEAQ. The CDR3 region has the DNA TGTGCCAGCAGCCCTCTAGCCGGGGCAGATACGCAGTATCTT. It encodes CASSPLAGADTQYL.